The clone carrying this TCR beta chain was counted at least ten times. V was cut by 5 bases and J by 1 base, with 11 bases left in between. The CDR3 is 13 residues long. Germline assignment: CDR1 SQVTM and CDR2 ANQGSEA. These data originate in a study of human T cells and chemical hapten exposure. Unfractionated whole blood yielded the extracted total RNA. As processed by the authors: The median was roughly 100,000 TCRs per sample, ranging 23,224 to 690,600. TCRdb reanalysed the 5' RACE reads using MiXCR and keeps one entry per CDR3 protein. The V and J calls follow TCRdb's processing rather than the paper's. The sample has 130,000 or so distinct CDR3 sequences; 3.5% to 5% are singletons.

The TCR originated in a female donor in good health. This sequence joins TRBV29-1 and TRBJ1-1; D ambiguous. The CDR3 loop reads CSVRWTANTEAFF. The CDR3 region has the DNA TGCAGCGTTCGTTGGACGGCGAACACTGAAGCTTTCTTT.